These 7 T cell receptor beta chains came from one sample sequenced in a study of CD8 T cells in ankylosing spondylitis (dated 2017 in TCRdb). The method was 5' RACE. The sample was run on an Illumina HiSeq 2500. TCRdb's own reprocessing of the public reads used fastp at Q25 and MiXCR and kept productive beta chains. One record per CDR3 amino acid sequence lists the most common genes and DNA. Across this sample there are 340,000 or so distinct CDR3 sequences, with roughly 14% seen only once. The ten largest make up roughly 0.99% of the sample. Sequenced sample: blood, either unsorted or a sorted T cell fraction (not recorded which). These receptors originate from a male donor with ankylosing spondylitis or in good health (not recorded which).

This clonotype was counted only a few times. The rearrangement uses TRBV6-1 and TRBJ1-2, with 12 bases that match TRBD1. CDR1 is MNHNS and CDR2 is SASEGT in the germline V gene. The V and J ends lost 0 bases and 7 bases, in that order; junction bases with no gene match: 3. The CDR3 consists of 15 residues. The CDR3 DNA reads as TGTGCCAGCAGTGAAGCCGGGACAGGGGGCGGTGGCTACACCTTC. Its translation: CASSEAGTGGGGYTF.

The rearrangement links TRBV30 to TRBJ1-1; D gene ambiguous. Germline-derived CDR1 and CDR2 are GTSNPN and SVGIG (reference sequence). With 0 bases removed from V and 0 bases from J, the gap between germline ends came to 5 bases. The CDR3 has 13 amino acids. The CDR3 is CAWSVRMNTEAFF. The CDR3 DNA reads as TGTGCCTGGAGTGTGAGGATGAACACTGAAGCTTTCTTT.

This clonotype showed up just a few times. This chain uses TRBV12-3 or TRBV12-4 with TRBJ2-5; either TRBD1 or TRBD2 may supply D (6 bases each). Trimming took off 5 bases at V and 5 bases at J, with 15 bases between the two ends. The CDR3 is 14 residues long. CDR3 sequence: CASSLLGGLETQYF. DNA for the CDR3: TGTGCCAGCAGTCTCCTCGGGGGCCTGGAGACCCAGTACTTC.

In this sample, this clonotype turned up many times. The chain links TRBV2 to TRBJ2-1; 11 positions match TRBD2. V trimming: 6 bases; J trimming: 4 bases; junction bases outside the gene matches: 2. Germline V gene data show CDR1 as SNHLY and CDR2 as FYNNEI. The length of the CDR3 is 14 residues. As DNA, the CDR3 is TGTGCCAGCAGCAGACTAGCGGGATACAATGAGCAGTTCTTC. It yields the protein CASSRLAGYNEQFF.

This chain connects TRBV10-3 to TRBJ2-3, with a tentative D call TRBD2 (7 bases). The germline V gene has CDR1 ENHRY and CDR2 SYGVKD. The CDR3 extends over 14 amino acids. Between the trimmed V and J ends, which lost 7 bases and 5 bases, there was a span of 16 bases. CDR3 amino acids: CAINTGGAQDTQYF. CDR3 sequence (DNA): TGTGCCATCAACACTGGGGGGGCTCAAGATACGCAGTATTTT.

The sample holds a few counts of this clonotype. This chain connects TRBV3-1 to TRBJ2-1, with 10 bases aligning to TRBD2. V trimming: 6 bases; J trimming: 7 bases; junction bases outside the gene matches: 9. Looked up from germline, CDR1 is LGHDT and CDR2 is YNNKEL (reference sequence). The CDR3 has 15 amino acids. The CDR3 DNA follows: TGTGCCAGCAGTCCAGCGGGAGGGCTAGAGAATGAGCAGTTCTTC. Translation: CASSPAGGLENEQFF.

This clonotype came up a few times. V and J are TRBV10-3 and TRBJ2-1, with D perhaps TRBD1 (5 bases). CDR1 and CDR2 (germline): ENHRY, SYGVKD. This CDR3 comprises 15 residues. Trimming took off 6 bases at V and 7 bases at J, with 19 bases between the two ends. In DNA, the CDR3 is TGTGCCATCAGCAACCGGGTACAAGGGGATAATGAGCAGTTCTTC. Its translation: CAISNRVQGDNEQFF.